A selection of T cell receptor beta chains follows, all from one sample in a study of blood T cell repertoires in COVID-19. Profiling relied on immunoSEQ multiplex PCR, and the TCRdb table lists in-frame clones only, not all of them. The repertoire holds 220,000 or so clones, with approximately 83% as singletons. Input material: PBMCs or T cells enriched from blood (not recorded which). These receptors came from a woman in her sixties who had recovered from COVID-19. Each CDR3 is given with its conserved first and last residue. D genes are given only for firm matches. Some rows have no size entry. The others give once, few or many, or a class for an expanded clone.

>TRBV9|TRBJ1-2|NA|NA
CASSPPSWGDGYTF
TGTGCCAGCAGCCCACCTAGTTGGGGGGATGGCTACACCTTC
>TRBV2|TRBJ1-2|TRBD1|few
CASSDWDRGEHGYTF
TGTGCCAGCAGTGATTGGGACAGGGGGGAGCATGGCTACACCTTC
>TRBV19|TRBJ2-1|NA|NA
CASSKGESYNEQFF
TGTGCCAGTAGTAAAGGAGAGAGCTACAATGAGCAGTTCTTC
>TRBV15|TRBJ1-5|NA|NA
CATSRDFYSNQPQHF
TGTGCCACCAGCAGAGATTTCTATAGCAATCAGCCCCAGCATTTT
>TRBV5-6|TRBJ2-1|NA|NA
CASSWMTRDNEQFF
TGTGCCAGCAGCTGGATGACTCGGGACAATGAGCAGTTCTTC
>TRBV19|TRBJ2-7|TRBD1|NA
CASRPRTGGRNEQYF
TGTGCCAGTAGGCCCCGGACAGGGGGCCGCAACGAGCAGTACTTC
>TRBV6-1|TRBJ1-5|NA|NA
CASSDVQPNQPQHF
TGTGCCAGCAGTGACGTACAGCCGAATCAGCCCCAGCATTTT
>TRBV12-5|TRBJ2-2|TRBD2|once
CASGLPGLAGGQSGELFF
TGTGCTAGTGGTTTGCCTGGACTAGCGGGAGGACAGTCCGGGGAGCTGTTTTTT
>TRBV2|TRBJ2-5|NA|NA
CASSAKETQYF
TGTGCCAGCAGCGCTAAAGAGACCCAGTACTTC
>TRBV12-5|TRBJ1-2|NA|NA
CASGLVPTGFLLMDGYTF
TGTGCTAGTGGTTTGGTCCCCACAGGATTCCTGCTAATGGATGGCTACACCTTC
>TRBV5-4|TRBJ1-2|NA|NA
CASSLPDTNYGYTF
TGTGCCAGCAGCTTGCCGGACACAAACTATGGCTACACCTTC
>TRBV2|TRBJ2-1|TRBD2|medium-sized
CASSESSGGFYNEQFF
TGTGCCAGCAGTGAGTCGAGCGGGGGCTTCTACAATGAGCAGTTCTTC
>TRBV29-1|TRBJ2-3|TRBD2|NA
CSVWGLASTDTQYF
TGCAGCGTTTGGGGACTAGCGAGCACAGATACGCAGTATTTT
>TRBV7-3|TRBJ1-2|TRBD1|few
CASSIGDRVGGYTF
TGTGCCAGCAGCATAGGGGACAGGGTCGGAGGCTACACCTTC
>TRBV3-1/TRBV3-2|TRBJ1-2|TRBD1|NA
CASSQGDRGNYGYTF
TGTGCCAGCAGCCAGGGGGACAGGGGGAACTATGGCTACACCTTC
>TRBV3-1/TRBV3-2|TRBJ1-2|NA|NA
CASSRNKRGRFYGYTF
TGTGCCAGCAGCCGCAATAAAAGGGGGAGATTCTATGGCTACACCTTC
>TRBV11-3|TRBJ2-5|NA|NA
CASSFYRGETQYF
TGTGCCAGCAGCTTTTATAGAGGGGAGACCCAGTACTTC
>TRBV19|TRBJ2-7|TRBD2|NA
CASGISGRAAGEQYF
TGTGCCAGTGGGATTAGCGGGAGGGCCGCAGGAGAGCAGTACTTC
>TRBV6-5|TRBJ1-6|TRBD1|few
CATYRGDRINSPLHF
TGTGCCACCTACCGAGGGGACAGGATTAATTCACCCCTCCACTTT
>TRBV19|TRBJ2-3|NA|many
CASSTGETDTQYF
TGTGCCAGTAGTACCGGTGAAACAGATACGCAGTATTTT
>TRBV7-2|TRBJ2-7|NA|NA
CASSLGGRQAHEQYF
TGTGCCAGCAGCTTAGGTGGGAGACAGGCCCACGAGCAGTACTTC
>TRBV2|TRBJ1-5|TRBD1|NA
CASSRQGSNQPQHF
TGTGCCAGCAGTCGACAGGGTAGCAATCAGCCCCAGCATTTT
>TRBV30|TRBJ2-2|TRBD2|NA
CAWSHSSGRALVTGELFF
TGTGCCTGGAGCCACTCTAGCGGGAGGGCCCTTGTCACCGGGGAGCTGTTTTTT
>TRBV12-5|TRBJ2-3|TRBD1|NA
CASGRPGGGTDTQYF
TGTGCTAGTGGCCGACCAGGGGGCGGCACAGATACGCAGTATTTT
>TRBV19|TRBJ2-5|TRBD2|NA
CASRTSGSLQETQYF
TGTGCCAGTAGAACTAGCGGGAGTCTCCAAGAGACCCAGTACTTC
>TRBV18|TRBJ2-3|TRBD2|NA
CASSPTSGGAGDTQYF
TGTGCCAGCTCACCCACTAGCGGGGGGGCCGGTGATACGCAGTATTTT
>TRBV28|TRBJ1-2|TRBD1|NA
CASSMGTGGRRSYGYTF
TGTGCCAGCAGCATGGGGACAGGGGGCCGGCGGAGCTATGGCTACACCTTC
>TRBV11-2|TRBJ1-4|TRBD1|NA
CASSFGTGRNEKLFF
TGTGCCAGCAGCTTCGGGACAGGGAGGAATGAAAAACTGTTTTTT
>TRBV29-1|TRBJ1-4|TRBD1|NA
CSVGGQGQVLGNEKLFF
TGCAGCGTTGGCGGACAGGGTCAGGTTTTGGGTAATGAAAAACTGTTTTTT
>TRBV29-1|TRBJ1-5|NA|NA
CSVCTGPTTNQPQHF
TGCAGCGTGTGTACAGGGCCGACTACTAATCAGCCCCAGCATTTT
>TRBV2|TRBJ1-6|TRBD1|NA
CASSELGQGGNSPLHF
TGTGCCAGCAGTGAGCTCGGACAGGGCGGGAATTCACCCCTCCACTTT
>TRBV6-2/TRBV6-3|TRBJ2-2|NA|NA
CASSSGTLNTGELFF
TGTGCCAGCAGCTCCGGGACACTGAACACCGGGGAGCTGTTTTTT
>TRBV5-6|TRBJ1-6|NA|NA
CASSRLDEVEYNSPLHF
TGTGCCAGCAGTCGATTGGATGAGGTGGAGTATAATTCACCCCTCCACTTT
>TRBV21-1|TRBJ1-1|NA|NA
CASSNPIGGSDTEAFF
TGTGCCAGCAGCAACCCCATCGGGGGGTCGGACACTGAAGCTTTCTTT
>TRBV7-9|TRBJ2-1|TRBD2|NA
CASSSRTSGNEQFF
TGTGCCAGCAGCTCCCGGACTAGCGGTAATGAGCAGTTCTTC
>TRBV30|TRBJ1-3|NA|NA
CAWKSGGTGNTIYF
TGTGCCTGGAAGAGTGGGGGCACTGGAAACACCATATATTTT
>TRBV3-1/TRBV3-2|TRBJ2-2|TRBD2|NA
CASSQGHSGSVGELFF
TGTGCCAGCAGCCAAGGACACAGCGGGAGTGTCGGGGAGCTGTTTTTT
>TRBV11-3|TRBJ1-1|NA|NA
CASSFMEDTEAFF
TGTGCCAGCAGCTTTATGGAGGACACTGAAGCTTTCTTT
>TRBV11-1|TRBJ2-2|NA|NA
CASSTRFGKTGELFF
TGTGCCAGCAGCACCCGGTTCGGGAAGACCGGGGAGCTGTTTTTT
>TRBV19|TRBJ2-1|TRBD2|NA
CASSISQRGVSTYNEQFF
TGTGCCAGTAGTATCTCCCAGCGGGGGGTTAGTACCTACAATGAGCAGTTCTTC
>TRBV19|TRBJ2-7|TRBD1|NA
CASSIGGQGELLREQYF
TGTGCCAGTAGTATTGGGGGACAGGGGGAGTTACTACGCGAGCAGTACTTC
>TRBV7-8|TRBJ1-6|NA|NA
CASSLMRDTANSPLHF
TGTGCCAGCAGCTTAATGAGGGATACAGCTAATTCACCCCTCCACTTT
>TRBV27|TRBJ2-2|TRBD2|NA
CASRSSGTSGAGELFF
TGTGCCAGCAGATCTTCCGGGACTAGCGGCGCCGGGGAGCTGTTTTTT
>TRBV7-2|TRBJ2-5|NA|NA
CASSLAHRAETQYF
TGTGCCAGCAGCTTAGCGCACAGGGCAGAGACCCAGTACTTC
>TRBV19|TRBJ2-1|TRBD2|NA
CASGPAGGPSYNEQFF
TGTGCCAGCGGTCCAGCGGGAGGGCCCTCGTACAATGAGCAGTTCTTC
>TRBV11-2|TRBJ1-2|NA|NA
CASSLPGDGYTF
TGTGCCAGCAGCCTTCCAGGGGATGGCTACACCTTC
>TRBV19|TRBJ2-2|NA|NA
CASSIFQDTGELFF
TGTGCCAGTAGTATTTTCCAGGACACCGGGGAGCTGTTTTTT
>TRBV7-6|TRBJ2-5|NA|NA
CASSPAWEIVGSQETQYF
TGTGCCAGCAGCCCCGCCTGGGAGATTGTTGGCAGCCAAGAGACCCAGTACTTC
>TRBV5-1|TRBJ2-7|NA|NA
CASSLEAGNYEQYF
TGCGCCAGCAGCTTGGAAGCCGGGAACTACGAGCAGTACTTC
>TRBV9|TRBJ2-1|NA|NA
CASRLFDSGQSWESLKQFF
TGTGCCAGCAGACTATTCGACTCGGGACAAAGCTGGGAGTCCTTAAAGCAGTTCTTC
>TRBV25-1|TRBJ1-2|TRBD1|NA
CATESGDRHYGYTF
TGTGCCACCGAATCCGGGGACAGGCACTATGGCTACACCTTC